This T cell receptor (beta chain) was identified during a study of CD8 T cell repertoires and HIV-1 epitope variants. The overall study: T cells were stimulated with Twenty-five Gag and Nef peptides separately. An uncultured baseline aliquot held 1M T cells.

Generated by immunoSEQ multiplex PCR, the TCRdb table keeps only in-frame clones and is missing some. The sample consists of 4,000 to 6,000 clones, 65% to 70% of them appearing once. Trimming cost V 9 bases and J 2 bases, with 16 bases left between them. The CDR3 contains 14 residues. In germline, CDR1 is SGHTA, CDR2 FQGNSA. Details on this clone: Its target is unknown.

General observations from the study: Nine or ten antigen-specific TCR beta clonotypes were found; roughly six seemed cross-reactive to variants. Only beta chains were identified, marking proliferation to antigen, not function.

Input material: cultured CD8+ T cells derived from PBMCs. The TCR originated in a male donor with HIV. The chain links TRBV7-2 to TRBJ2-5, with no clear D. The CDR3 DNA is TGTGCCAGTGACCCCCTAGGCTCGCAAGAGACCCAGTACTTC. Translation: CASDPLGSQETQYF.